The entry below gives a single T cell receptor beta chain sequence along with its context. What it binds is not known. This sample was taken from a study of cytomegalovirus exposure and HLA in healthy donors. PCR involved 60 Vbeta and 13 Jbeta primers. TCRdb's copy holds only in-frame clones and misses some; the assay was immunoSEQ multiplex PCR. The table includes around 75,000 clones, about 84% detected once. General study findings and limits: An analysis done earlier found most TCR beta V segments productive about 87% or about 30% of the time. Across donors, presence/absence analyses took sequencing depth to be roughly uniform.

CDR3 size: 16 residues. The V end was cut by 0 bases, the J end by 4 bases, with 16 bases between. Germline V CDR1 and CDR2: SGHRS, YFSETQ. What was sequenced was PBMCs. The V and J genes are TRBV5-1 and TRBJ1-2, with a possible D match to TRBD1 (5 bases). The clonotype originates from a man aged 35-49 years in good health and CMV-seronegative. For the CDR3, the DNA is TGCGCCAGCAGCTTGGCCGAAGGGGAACGGTCCTATGGCTACACCTTC. Its translation: CASSLAEGERSYGYTF. The complete variable domain, with remaining parts taken from reference TRBV5-1 and TRBJ1-2, reads KAGVTQTPRYLIKTRGQQVTLSCSPISGHRSVSWYQQTPGQGLQFLFEYFSETQRNKGNFPGRFSGRQFSNSRSEMNVSTLELGDSALYLCASSLAEGERSYGYTFGSGTRLTVV.